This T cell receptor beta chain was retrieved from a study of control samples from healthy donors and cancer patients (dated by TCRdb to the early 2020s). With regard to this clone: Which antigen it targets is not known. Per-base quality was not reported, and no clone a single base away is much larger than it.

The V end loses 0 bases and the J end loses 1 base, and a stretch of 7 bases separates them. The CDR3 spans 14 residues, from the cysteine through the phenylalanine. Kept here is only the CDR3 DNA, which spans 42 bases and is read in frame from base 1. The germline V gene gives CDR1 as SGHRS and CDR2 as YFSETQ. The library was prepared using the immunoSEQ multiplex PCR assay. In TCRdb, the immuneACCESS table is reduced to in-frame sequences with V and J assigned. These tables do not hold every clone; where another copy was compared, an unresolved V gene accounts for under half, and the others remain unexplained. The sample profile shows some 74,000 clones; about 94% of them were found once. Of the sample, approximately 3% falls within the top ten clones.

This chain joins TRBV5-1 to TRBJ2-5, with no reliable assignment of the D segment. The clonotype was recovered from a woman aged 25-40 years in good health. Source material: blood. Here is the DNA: TGCGCCAGCAGCTTGGAGCACAGCCAAGAGACCCAGTACTTC. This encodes CASSLEHSQETQYF.